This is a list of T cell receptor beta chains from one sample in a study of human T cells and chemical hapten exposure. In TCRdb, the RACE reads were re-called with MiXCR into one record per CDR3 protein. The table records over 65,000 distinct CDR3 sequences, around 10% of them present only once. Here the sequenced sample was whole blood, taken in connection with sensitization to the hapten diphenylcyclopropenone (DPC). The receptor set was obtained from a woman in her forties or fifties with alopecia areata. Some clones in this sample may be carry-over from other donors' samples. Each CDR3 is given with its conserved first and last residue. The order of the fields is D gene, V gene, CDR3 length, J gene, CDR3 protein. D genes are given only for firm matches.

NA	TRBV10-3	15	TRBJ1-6	CAISELGPGNSPLHF
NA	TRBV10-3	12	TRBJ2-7	CAISDTGQVQYF
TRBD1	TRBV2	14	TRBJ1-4	CASSARTGNEKLFF
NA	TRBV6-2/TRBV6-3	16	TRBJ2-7	CASSYLSGQFRYEQYF
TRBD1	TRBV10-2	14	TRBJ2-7	CASRTGAGDYEQYF
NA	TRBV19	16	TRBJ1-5	CASTKGEEYSNQPQHF
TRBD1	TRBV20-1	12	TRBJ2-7	CSVGQGSYEQYF
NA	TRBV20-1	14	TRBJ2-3	CSARRSGVTDTQYF
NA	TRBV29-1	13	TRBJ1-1	CSVDRDTAPEAFF
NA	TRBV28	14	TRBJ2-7	CASSNRGGGYEQYF
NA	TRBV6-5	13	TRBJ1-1	CASQPRRNTEAFF
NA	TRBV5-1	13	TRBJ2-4	CASSLDSKNIQYF
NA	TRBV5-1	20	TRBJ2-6	CASSFTSVTGRGFGANVLTF
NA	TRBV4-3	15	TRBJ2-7	CASSQGYVGVYEQYF
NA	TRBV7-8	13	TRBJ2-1	CASSEEGLDEQFF
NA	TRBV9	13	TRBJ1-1	CASSGRGRAEAFF
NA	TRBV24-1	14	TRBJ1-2	CATSDLGYRYGYTF
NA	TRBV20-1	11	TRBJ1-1	CSASFQAEAFF
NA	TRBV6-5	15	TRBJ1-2	CASRIEPQGGHGYTF
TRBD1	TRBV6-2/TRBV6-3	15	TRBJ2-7	CASSRTGTGGYEQYF
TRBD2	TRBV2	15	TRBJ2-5	CASRSGVAGVETQYF
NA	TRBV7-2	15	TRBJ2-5	CASSLVVGAPGTQYF
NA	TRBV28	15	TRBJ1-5	CASSLADRGNQPQHF
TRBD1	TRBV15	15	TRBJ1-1	CATSPQGALNTEAFF
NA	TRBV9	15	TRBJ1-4	CASSIAGLEDEKLFF
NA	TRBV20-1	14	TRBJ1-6	CSAREGGGNSPLHF
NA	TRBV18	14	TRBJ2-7	CASSPRRSIYEQYF
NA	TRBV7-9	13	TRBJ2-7	CASSLEGPAEQYF
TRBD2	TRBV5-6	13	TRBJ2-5	CASYGLAGETQYF
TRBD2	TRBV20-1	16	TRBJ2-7	CSARPWTSGDSYEQYF
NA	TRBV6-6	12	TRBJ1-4	CASRDNREKLFF
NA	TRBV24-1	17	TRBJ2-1	CATSDSTPGLAYNEQFF
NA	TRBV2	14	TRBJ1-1	CASRGTGGFTEAFF
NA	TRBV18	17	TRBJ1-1	CASSPDSGVVMNTEAFF
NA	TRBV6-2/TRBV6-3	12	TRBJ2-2	CASSYGTGELFF
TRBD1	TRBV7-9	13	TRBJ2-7	CASSRTGRDEQYF
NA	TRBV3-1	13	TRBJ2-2	CASSQVSPGELFF
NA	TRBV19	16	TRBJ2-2	CASSTRHREGTGELFF
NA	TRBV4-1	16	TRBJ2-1	CASSQRARSPYNEQFF
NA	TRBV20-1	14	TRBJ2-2	CSASPGFLSGELFF
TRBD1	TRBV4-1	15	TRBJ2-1	CASSQEDRPYNEQFF
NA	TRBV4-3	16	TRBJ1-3	CASSPEGTLSGNTIYF
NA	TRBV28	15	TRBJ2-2	CASSLVSSNTGELFF
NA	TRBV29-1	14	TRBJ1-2	CSVRITGTNYGYTF
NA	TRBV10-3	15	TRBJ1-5	CAISEGGGSNQPQHF
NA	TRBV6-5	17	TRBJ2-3	CASSLGAGVDNTDTQYF
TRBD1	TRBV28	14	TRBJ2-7	CASSRDRASAEQYF
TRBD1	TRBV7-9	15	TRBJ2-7	CASSFGTGVWYEQYF
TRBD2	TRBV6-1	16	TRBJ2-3	CASSRTSGAFTDTQYF
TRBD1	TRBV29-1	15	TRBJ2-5	CSVETPGTGVSDGDF
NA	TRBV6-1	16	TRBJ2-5	CASSKTRGAQEETQYF
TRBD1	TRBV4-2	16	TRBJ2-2	CASSQDGGQYTGELFF
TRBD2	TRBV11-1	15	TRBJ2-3	CASSSTSGRGDTQYF
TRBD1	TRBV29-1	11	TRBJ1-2	CSVGEDRVSTF